This TCR beta chain stems from a study of blood T cell repertoires in COVID-19. Study as a whole: The United States, Italy and Spain supplied acute and convalescent COVID-19 samples.

Here immunoSEQ multiplex PCR was the method, and the copy in TCRdb shows in-frame clones only, minus some. The profile shows some 670,000 clones, 70% to 90% of them singletons. Trimming took 10 bases from V and 6 from J, leaving 13 bases between them. The germline V gene has CDR1 LGHNA and CDR2 YSLEER. The CDR3 covers 13 residues. The sample was peripheral blood. The gene calls are TRBV4-3 and TRBJ1-6, with D possibly being TRBD1 (5 bases). This receptor was obtained from a young woman with acute or convalescent COVID-19. CDR3 loop: CATGGTVNSPLHF. DNA for the CDR3: TGCGCCACCGGGGGGACGGTTAATTCACCCCTCCACTTT.